This paragraph reports one T cell receptor beta chain. The sample comes from a study of OX40 agonist ivuxolimab in advanced cancers. Study in general: Partial responses were recorded for three patients, including one with hepatocellular carcinoma and two with cutaneous melanoma.

The protocol was immunoSEQ multiplex PCR, while the TCRdb copy is restricted to in-frame clones and leaves out a portion. Altogether tens of thousands of clones are present, over 85% being singletons, with the ten largest covering 0.6% to 0.7%. This TCR was recovered from an adult with an advanced solid tumor such as melanoma, head and neck, liver or kidney cancer. The material was CD4+ or CD8+ T cells sorted from blood, obtained in a trial of the OX40 agonist ivuxolimab.

CDR3 nucleotide sequence: TGTGCCAGCAGCTTTCGGCCGAACACTGAAGCTTTCTTT. As protein: CASSFRPNTEAFF. This chain uses TRBV11-2 with TRBJ1-1; D is uncertain. V lost 3 bases and J lost 1, with 6 bases in between. Germline values: CDR1 SGHAT, CDR2 FQNNGV. The CDR3 extends over 13 amino acids.